These 16 T cell receptor beta chains were sequenced from one sample in a study of response to subunit inactivated influenza vaccine. TCRdb re-analysed the RT-PCR reads in MiXCR, keeping a single row per CDR3 protein. The data show a few hundred thousand distinct CDR3 sequences, with less than 15% seen just once and around 10% held by the top ten. Sequenced material: PBMCs from blood, taken 11 to 12 days after vaccination. The receptors stem from a man in his fifties who received an inactivated influenza vaccine.

In this sample, this clonotype turned up a few times. CDR3 DNA: TGTGCCAGCAGACCGACTGGACAGGGGGGGAACGAGCAGTACTTC. This codes for CASRPTGQGGNEQYF. The genes are TRBV11-1 and TRBJ2-7; 10 positions agree with TRBD1. The J segment lost 5 bases and the V segment lost 6 bases, leaving 10 bases of the junction unmatched. The CDR3 spans 15 residues. Germline values: CDR1 SGHAT, CDR2 FQDESV (reference sequence).

This clonotype was observed a few times. The rearrangement uses TRBV7-7 and TRBJ2-3; possibly TRBD1 or TRBD2 for D (6 bases each). The CDR3 spans 14 residues. Germline assignment: CDR1 SSHAT and CDR2 FNYEAQ (reference sequence). Deletions cut 8 bases from V and 4 bases from J, with 16 bases between. CDR3 sequence: CASGPIGGSDTQYF. CDR3 bases: TGTGCCAGCGGCCCTATCGGGGGCTCAGATACGCAGTATTTT.

The J gene is TRBJ2-1, the V gene TRBV10-3; D is uncertain. The germline gives CDR1 ENHRY, CDR2 SYGVKD. Trimming removed 5 bases from V and 8 bases from J, with 10 bases in between. The CDR3 has 12 residues. The CDR3 region has the DNA TGTGCCATCAGTTTGGGTGGGGATGAGCAGTTCTTC. Translating gives CAISLGGDEQFF.

In this sample, this clonotype turned up a few times. The chain combines TRBV7-9 with TRBJ2-1, with 10 bases that match TRBD2. The CDR3 runs 16 residues. Germline CDR1 reads SEHNR; CDR2 reads FQNEAQ (reference sequence). J was trimmed by 7 bases and V by 4 bases; bases with no gene match: 10. DNA for the CDR3: TGTGCCAGCAGCTATGAAGGGGGACTAGCGAGGAATGAGCAGTTCTTC. The encoded protein is CASSYEGGLARNEQFF.

The chain joins TRBV20-1 to TRBJ1-5, with 8 bases identical to TRBD1. Trimming cost V 7 bases and J 5 bases; bases outside gene matches: 10. CDR1 is DFQATT and CDR2 is SNEGSKA in the germline V gene (reference sequence). The CDR3 has 14 residues. The DNA for the CDR3 is TGCAGTGTTACTCCCCCAGGGGGCCATCAGCCCCAGCATTTT. Encoded protein: CSVTPPGGHQPQHF.

Ten or more counts support this clonotype. The chain recombines TRBV5-1 with TRBJ2-7; D is perhaps TRBD1 or TRBD2 (5 bases each). This CDR3 has 15 amino acids. CDR1 and CDR2 from the germline V gene are SGHRS and YFSETQ. V lost 2 bases and J lost 0, with 12 bases in between. CDR3 sequence reads: CASSLTGAVSYEQYF. CDR3 bases: TGCGCCAGCAGCTTAACCGGGGCCGTCTCCTACGAGCAGTACTTC.

The CDR3 loop is CASSPYRQGTETQYF. The CDR3 coding sequence is TGTGCCAGCAGTCCTTATCGCCAGGGAACAGAGACCCAGTACTTC. This chain links TRBV11-2 with TRBJ2-5; D is perhaps TRBD1 (5 bases). CDR3 length equals 15 residues. Trimming cost V 6 bases and J 4 bases, with 18 bases left between them. CDR1 and CDR2 from the germline V gene are SGHAT and FQNNGV.

This sequence joins TRBV5-6 and TRBJ1-5; no firm D call. CDR1 and CDR2 from the germline V gene are SGHDT and YYEEEE. V lost 4 bases, J lost 3 bases, and 8 bases lay in between. The CDR3 length is 13 residues. Here the CDR3 reads CASSPDPNQPQHF. The CDR3 coding sequence is TGTGCCAGCAGCCCCGACCCCAATCAGCCCCAGCATTTT.

This clonotype was counted a few times. J is TRBJ2-3 and V is TRBV27, with unresolved D. The ends were cut back, 5 bases at V and 14 bases at J, with 20 bases in the middle. Per the germline V gene, CDR1 is MNHEY and CDR2 is SMNVEV (reference sequence). CDR3 length: 13 residues. DNA of the CDR3: TGTGCCAGCAGTCTCGTGGATAGGGATGGTCTGTATTTT. Translated: CASSLVDRDGLYF.

This clonotype was observed a handful of times. The rearrangement joins TRBV3-1 to TRBJ2-5, with D unresolved. The CDR3 is 13 residues long. Germline CDR1 reads LGHDT; CDR2 reads YNNKEL (reference sequence). Trimming stripped 1 base from V and 1 base from J, with 4 bases between. For the CDR3, the DNA is TGTGCCAGCAGCCAAGGGATCCAAGAGACCCAGTACTTC. This encodes CASSQGIQETQYF.

This clonotype was counted only a few times. The chain recombines TRBV5-5 with TRBJ1-4; D remains unclear. CDR3 size: 15 residues. Germline assignment: CDR1 SGHKS and CDR2 YYEKEE (reference sequence). V lost 4 bases, J lost 6 bases, and 16 bases lay in between. CDR3 coding DNA: TGTGCCAGCAGCGAGCAAGGGAGAAGGGATGAAAAACTGTTTTTT. The encoded protein is CASSEQGRRDEKLFF.

This chain connects TRBV20-1 to TRBJ2-3; TRBD2 matches at 10 bases. J lost 3 bases, V lost 0 bases, and 9 bases had no gene match. CDR1 and CDR2 (germline): DFQATT, SNEGSKA (reference sequence). The CDR3 sequence is 17 residues long. The CDR3 here is CSARDSSGRASTDTQYF. The CDR3 DNA reads as TGCAGTGCTAGAGATTCCAGCGGGAGGGCCTCGACAGATACGCAGTATTTT.

The chain recombines TRBV20-1 with TRBJ2-3, with 9 bases matching TRBD2. Germline trimming cut 1 base from V and 11 bases from J; bases unmatched to any gene: 7. Germline CDR1 reads DFQATT; CDR2 reads SNEGSKA (reference sequence). This CDR3 comprises 13 residues. In DNA form, the CDR3 reads TGCAGTGCTAGAGTTGGACTAGCGAGCGTGCAGTATTTT. Its protein is CSARVGLASVQYF.

J is TRBJ2-5 and V is TRBV12-3 or TRBV12-4, with D uncertain. V shed 3 bases and J shed 5 bases, with 13 bases lying between them. This CDR3 comprises 14 residues. This CDR3 reads CASSFWEDVETQYF. The CDR3 nucleotides are TGTGCCAGCAGTTTTTGGGAAGATGTTGAGACCCAGTACTTC.

This clonotype was counted between two and nine times. The chain joins TRBV10-2 to TRBJ2-1, with 10 nucleotides matching TRBD2. The CDR3 totals 14 residues. CDR1 and CDR2 from the germline V gene are WSHSY and SAAADI. The J segment lost 7 bases and the V segment lost 6 bases, leaving 6 bases of the junction unmatched. The chain's CDR3 is CASRRDSGRNEQFF. The CDR3 coding sequence is TGCGCCAGCAGGAGGGATAGCGGGAGGAATGAGCAGTTCTTC.

The rearrangement uses TRBV7-2 and TRBJ2-1; possible D gene TRBD1, 5 bases. V gave up 0 bases and J gave up 7 bases, with 13 bases separating them. The CDR3 has 15 residues. Germline CDR1 and CDR2: SGHTA and FQGNSA. The CDR3 spells CASSLAQGLGNEQFF. The CDR3 DNA reads as TGTGCCAGCAGCTTAGCCCAGGGTCTGGGGAATGAGCAGTTCTTC.